This entry describes one T cell receptor (beta chain). Clones were sequenced by immunoSEQ multiplex PCR, and TCRdb holds only the in-frame ones, with some missing. This sample has fewer than 110,000 clones, with approximately 89% found just once. This entry is derived from a study of blood T cell repertoires in COVID-19. The trim removed 7 bases at V and 6 bases at J, leaving 13 bases unmatched. CDR1 LGHDT and CDR2 YNNKEL come from the germline V gene (reference sequence). The CDR3 runs 16 residues. This chain uses TRBV3-1 (or the pseudogene TRBV3-2) with TRBJ2-1; TRBD2 matches at 9 bases. Material: peripheral blood. This TCR derives from a woman aged 25 to 45 with acute or convalescent COVID-19. The DNA for the CDR3 is TGTGCCAGCACCCGAGGCAGGCGGGGGGGCGGCAATGAGCAGTTCTTC. This codes for CASTRGRRGGGNEQFF.